A single sample gave rise to the 31 T cell receptor beta chains below, sequenced in a study of CD8 T cells in ankylosing spondylitis. TCRdb ran MiXCR on the 5' RACE reads and lists one entry per CDR3 protein. The table lists 250,000 to 400,000 distinct CDR3 sequences, 11% of them singletons. Sequencing was carried out using blood, either unsorted or a sorted T cell fraction (not recorded which). All receptors come from a female donor with ankylosing spondylitis or in good health (not recorded which).

This chain joins TRBV7-9 and TRBJ2-2; a possible D gene is TRBD1 (5 bases). V was trimmed by 5 bases and J by 6 bases, leaving 16 bases between them. CDR1 and CDR2 (germline): SEHNR, FQNEAQ (reference sequence). The CDR3 covers 15 residues. CDR3 sequence reads: CASSPPTVQAGELFF. CDR3 DNA: TGTGCCAGCAGCCCGCCGACAGTTCAGGCCGGGGAGCTGTTTTTT.

This clonotype was counted many times. This sequence joins TRBV7-9 and TRBJ2-3; D gene unclear. The germline CDR1 and CDR2 sequences are SEHNR and FQNEAQ (reference sequence). Trimming removed 1 base at V and 10 bases at J, with 9 bases between. The CDR3 consists of 12 residues. This CDR3 reads CASSLDLPSQYF. The CDR3 DNA reads as TGTGCCAGCAGCTTAGATCTCCCCTCGCAGTATTTT.

This clonotype appeared many times. V gene TRBV28 combines with J gene TRBJ2-2, with TRBD2 matching 12 bases. V shed 5 bases and J 0 bases; nucleotides not matched to a gene: 13. The CDR3 contains 20 residues. Germline V lookup: CDR1 MDHEN, CDR2 SYDVKM. The CDR3 DNA reads as TGTGCCAGCAGTCCCAGAAGGGCTAGCGGGAGGGCCACGAACACCGGGGAGCTGTTTTTT. Its translation: CASSPRRASGRATNTGELFF.

This clonotype showed up many times. The V call is TRBV29-1, the J call TRBJ2-7; 10 bases map to TRBD2. Germline trimming cut 4 bases from V and 7 bases from J; bases unmatched to any gene: 10. Germline V CDR1 and CDR2: SQVTM, ANQGSEA. This CDR3 contains 14 residues. CDR3 sequence (DNA): TGCAGCGTTGCACCTAGCGGGAGTACGTTTGAGCAGTACTTC. Protein product: CSVAPSGSTFEQYF.

The DNA for the CDR3 is TGTGCCAGTAGTAGGTCCCAGGTGGACAATCAGCCCCAGCATTTT. Translating it yields CASSRSQVDNQPQHF. The rearrangement joins TRBV19 to TRBJ1-5; D is uncertain. Trimming removed 4 bases at V and 3 bases at J, with 13 bases between. Germline V lookup: CDR1 LNHDA, CDR2 SQIVND (reference sequence). The CDR3 consists of 15 residues.

In its sample, this clonotype was seen a few times. This chain links TRBV12-3 or TRBV12-4 with TRBJ1-3, with TRBD1 as a possible D gene (5 bases). V lost 6 bases, J lost 3 bases, and 15 bases lay in between. The CDR3 runs 15 residues. The CDR3 region is CASSPQGSVGNTIYF. DNA of the CDR3: TGTGCCAGCAGCCCTCAGGGTTCGGTTGGAAACACCATATATTTT.

This clonotype was observed at least ten times. This chain's CDR3 is CASSLEGSKNYGYTF. In nucleotides, the CDR3 is TGCGCCAGCAGCTTGGAAGGCAGCAAGAACTATGGCTACACCTTC. This chain links TRBV5-1 with TRBJ1-2, with no clear D. V was cut by 0 bases and J by 2 bases, with 11 bases left in between. Germline lookup yields CDR1 SGHRS and CDR2 YFSETQ. This CDR3 has 15 residues.

This clonotype was seen ten or more times. V is TRBV7-9 and J is TRBJ2-1; 9 bases match TRBD1. Germline V lookup: CDR1 SEHNR, CDR2 FQNEAQ (reference sequence). The CDR3 has 16 residues. The V and J ends lost 5 bases and 7 bases, in that order; junction bases with no gene match: 12. The CDR3 nucleotides are TGTGCCAGCAGCCGTGTTGGGACAGGGAAAGAAAATGAGCAGTTCTTC. As protein: CASSRVGTGKENEQFF.

Turning to this clonotype: An end of the junction does not agree with germline; a read error may underlie this. This chain joins TRBV20-1 and TRBJ1-3, with D perhaps TRBD1 (5 bases). The CDR3 totals 13 residues. CDR1 and CDR2 from the germline V gene are DFQATT and SNEGSKA (reference sequence). The CDR3 protein is CSARGLSGSTIYF. The CDR3 coding sequence is TGCAGTGCTAGGGGACTCTCTGGAAGCACCATATATTTT.

In this sample, this clonotype turned up once. Given a much more abundant clone one base away, this may be a read error. This rearrangement joins TRBV7-3 to TRBJ2-3; 8 nucleotides line up with TRBD1. The germline CDR1 and CDR2 sequences are SGHTA and FQGTGA. The ends lost 2 bases at V and 3 bases at J; junction bases unmatched: 1. The CDR3 spans 14 residues. CDR3 region: CASSLQGATDTQYF. The CDR3 DNA reads as TGTGCCAGCAGCTTACAGGGGGCAACAGATACGCAGTATTTT.

The V gene is TRBV3-1, the J gene TRBJ2-5; D is unclear. V lost 2 bases, J lost 5 bases, and 6 bases lay in between. The CDR3 is 12 amino acids. Germline CDR1 and CDR2: LGHDT and YNNKEL (reference sequence). The CDR3 reads CASSQISETQYF. For the CDR3, the DNA is TGTGCCAGCAGCCAAATAAGTGAGACCCAGTACTTC.

There are a few counts of this clonotype. The CDR3 bases are TGTGCCAGCAGCGTAGTATCAGGGGGAGGTGGAGAGACCCAGTACTTC. This sequence encodes CASSVVSGGGGETQYF. V gene TRBV9 combines with J gene TRBJ2-5, with D tentatively TRBD1 (7 bases). The germline V gene has CDR1 SGDLS and CDR2 YYNGEE. V was shortened by 0 bases and J by 4 bases, with 16 bases between the two germline ends. This CDR3 contains 16 residues.

The rearrangement uses TRBV24-1 and TRBJ2-1; D uncertain. The CDR3 is made up of 14 amino acids. The V end lost 6 bases, the J end lost 6 bases, and 14 bases lay between the germline ends. From germline, CDR1 is KGHDR and CDR2 SFDVKD. The CDR3 DNA follows: TGTGCCACCAGTTTCGGAACAGCGATCAATGAGCAGTTCTTC. Translating it yields CATSFGTAINEQFF.

The V and J genes are TRBV20-1 and TRBJ1-6; D is possibly TRBD1 (5 bases). The CDR3 length is 14 residues. V was pared by 5 bases and J by 7 bases, with 15 bases between. Germline V gene data show CDR1 as DFQATT and CDR2 as SNEGSKA (reference sequence). The CDR3 reads CSAFWAGTNSPLHF. The CDR3 DNA reads as TGCAGTGCTTTCTGGGCAGGGACCAATTCACCCCTCCACTTT.

Relative to its sample, this clonotype is medium-sized. The genes are TRBV5-1 and TRBJ2-3; perhaps TRBD2 as D (5 bases). This CDR3 contains 12 residues. Per germline, CDR1 SGHRS and CDR2 YFSETQ. V was cut by 3 bases and J by 5 bases, with 7 bases left in between. The CDR3 here is CASSWAGDTQYF. CDR3 nucleotides: TGCGCCAGCAGCTGGGCGGGAGATACGCAGTATTTT.

For the CDR3, the DNA is TGTGCCAGCAGCTTGGCTGGGACAGGGGCCCATGGCTACACCTTC. It translates to CASSLAGTGAHGYTF. This chain connects TRBV5-8 to TRBJ1-2, with TRBD1 matching over 10 bases. The germline gives CDR1 SGHTS, CDR2 YDEGEE. The CDR3 totals 15 residues. The V and J ends lost 0 bases and 6 bases, in that order; junction bases with no gene match: 5.

There are many counts of this clonotype. The chain is built from TRBV7-2 and TRBJ1-1, with 7 nucleotides matching TRBD1. The trim removed 4 bases at V and 7 bases at J, leaving 9 bases unmatched. This CDR3 has 14 residues. Germline CDR1 SGHTA, CDR2 FQGNSA. Here the CDR3 DNA reads TGTGCCAGCAGCTCGGCGACAGGGTTAGGTGAAGCTTTCTTT. Protein: CASSSATGLGEAFF.

In its sample, this clonotype was seen a few times. With a much larger clone just one base away, this may be a read error. This chain joins TRBV10-3 and TRBJ1-2; TRBD1 matches 10 bases. The V gene's germline CDR1 is ENHRY and CDR2 SYGVKD. The CDR3 loop spans 14 amino acids. This CDR3 is CAITEGQGRSGYPF. In DNA form, the CDR3 reads TGTGCCATCACCGAGGGACAGGGGCGCAGTGGCTACCCCTTC.

There are many counts of this clonotype. The chain couples TRBV7-9 to TRBJ1-1; 8 bases are shared with TRBD1. V dropped 7 bases and J dropped 6; count of bases not matched to a gene: 13. The germline V gene encodes CDR1 SEHNR and CDR2 FQNEAQ (reference sequence). The CDR3 runs to 15 residues. Here the CDR3 DNA reads TGTGCCAGCACCTTCCCGGGACAGGTCAAATCTGAAGCTTTCTTT. This translates into CASTFPGQVKSEAFF.

In its sample, this clonotype was seen many times. This chain uses TRBV29-1 with TRBJ1-5; D is undetermined. The length of the CDR3 is 12 residues. V lost 3 bases, J lost 11 bases, and 14 bases lay in between. Germline CDR1 SQVTM, CDR2 ANQGSEA. In DNA, the CDR3 is TGCAGCGTTGACTGGACCTACAAGGCCCAGCATTTT. Translating gives CSVDWTYKAQHF.

The chain couples TRBV20-1 to TRBJ1-1; a possible D gene is TRBD1 (5 bases). Germline CDR1 DFQATT, CDR2 SNEGSKA (reference sequence). The CDR3 has 13 residues. The CDR3 region is CRPDTAMNTEAFF. The CDR3 coding sequence is TGCAGACCGGACACAGCAATGAACACTGAAGCTTTCTTT.

The table lists this clonotype with many counts. V is TRBV7-2 and J is TRBJ1-5, with a tentative D call TRBD1 (6 bases). The CDR3 loop spans 14 amino acids. Germline loops: CDR1 SGHTA, CDR2 FQGNSA. V was clipped by 5 bases and J by 2 bases, with 10 bases between them. The CDR3 region is CASSARQGNQPQHF. The CDR3 bases are TGTGCCAGCAGCGCGCGACAGGGCAATCAGCCCCAGCATTTT.

At least ten counts were recorded for this clonotype. The CDR3 loop reads CASSVGAGSNTIYF. In DNA, the CDR3 is TGCGCCAGCAGTGTTGGGGCCGGGAGTAACACCATATATTTT. V and J are TRBV5-1 and TRBJ1-3; D is perhaps TRBD1 (5 bases). The V end lost 5 bases, the J end lost 7 bases, and 16 bases lay between the germline ends. CDR1 and CDR2 from the germline V gene are SGHRS and YFSETQ. This CDR3 spans 14 amino acids.

A few counts support this clonotype. A much larger clone differs by one base, so this may be a read error. This chain connects TRBV2 to TRBJ2-5; D is undetermined. Germline V gene lookup returns CDR1 SNHLY and CDR2 FYNNEI. The CDR3 spans 11 residues. The V end lost 2 bases, the J end lost 5 bases, and 3 bases lay between the germline ends. The CDR3 coding sequence is TGTGCCAGCAGTGAAAGGGAGACCCAGTACTTC. Translating it yields CASSERETQYF.

The chain combines TRBV20-1 with TRBJ2-5; 8 nucleotides agree with TRBD2. This CDR3 has 13 amino acids. Per the germline V gene, CDR1 is DFQATT and CDR2 is SNEGSKA (reference sequence). The trim removed 3 bases at V and 4 bases at J, leaving 4 bases unmatched. The CDR3 region has the DNA TGCAGTGCTAGCCCCGCGGGGGGAGAGACCCAGTACTTC. Its protein is CSASPAGGETQYF.

This clonotype occurred many times. The chain couples TRBV7-9 to TRBJ1-3, with a weak D call TRBD1 (5 bases). The CDR3 covers 14 residues. Germline V gives CDR1 SEHNR, CDR2 FQNEAQ (reference sequence). The V end was cut by 3 bases, the J end by 4 bases, with 10 bases between. The CDR3: CASSLGRDGNTIYF. CDR3 sequence (DNA): TGTGCCAGCAGCTTGGGCAGGGACGGAAACACCATATATTTT.

Many counts were recorded for this clonotype. The V and J genes are TRBV5-1 and TRBJ2-1; 12 nucleotides align to TRBD2. Germline CDR1 is SGHRS and CDR2 is YFSETQ. V lost 4 bases, J lost 5 bases, and 16 bases stayed unmatched. The CDR3 sequence is 19 residues long. This chain's CDR3 is CASSPWTSGTTQPDNEQFF. As DNA, the CDR3 is TGCGCCAGCAGCCCCTGGACTAGCGGGACAACTCAACCAGACAATGAGCAGTTCTTC.

This clonotype was observed many times. The gene calls are TRBV6-2 or TRBV6-3 and TRBJ1-1; 7 nucleotides agree with TRBD1. J lost 4 bases, V lost 6 bases, and 5 bases had no gene match. CDR3 length equals 13 residues. Germline V gene sequence: CDR1 MNHEY, CDR2 SVGEGT. The DNA of the CDR3 is TGTGCCAGCAGACAGGGGCGGGTCACTGAAGCTTTCTTT. Translating gives CASRQGRVTEAFF.

This clonotype has ten or more counts. CDR3 protein: CASSSVGGTQYF. The CDR3 DNA is TGTGCCAGCAGCTCCGTGGGGGGTACGCAGTATTTT. The V gene is TRBV7-2, the J gene TRBJ2-3; TRBD2 might be the D (6 bases). Germline loops: CDR1 SGHTA, CDR2 FQGNSA. Trimming took 4 bases from V and 8 from J, leaving 10 bases between them. The CDR3 covers 12 residues.

The V and J genes are TRBV5-1 and TRBJ2-7, with a possible D match to TRBD1 (6 bases). Germline V gives CDR1 SGHRS, CDR2 YFSETQ. The CDR3 spans 13 residues. V gave up 6 bases and J gave up 2 bases, with 12 bases separating them. The CDR3, as DNA: TGCGCCAGCACCGGGACATCAACCTACGAGCAGTACTTC. Its translation is CASTGTSTYEQYF.

This clonotype has at least ten counts. The CDR3 here is CASSRTGTNEKLFF. CDR3 nucleotides: TGTGCCAGCAGCCGGACAGGCACCAATGAAAAACTGTTTTTT. The chain combines TRBV7-2 with TRBJ1-4, with 7 bases matching TRBD1. The CDR3 runs 14 residues. J was trimmed by 5 bases and V by 5 bases; bases with no gene match: 5. The germline CDR1 and CDR2 sequences are SGHTA and FQGNSA.